Listed here is a single TCR beta chain. Two negative PCRs, clearance, or symptom resolution were required of recovered Cohort 3 donors. Profiled with immunoSEQ multiplex PCR; TCRdb holds only in-frame clones, not every one. The data contain about 180,000 clones, approximately 85% of them singletons. This specimen comes from a study of blood T cell repertoires in COVID-19. V trimming: 7 bases; J trimming: 7 bases; junction bases outside the gene matches: 8. This CDR3 has 12 amino acids. Germline CDR1 and CDR2: SQVTM and ANQGSEA. This rearrangement joins TRBV29-1 to TRBJ1-1, with 8 bases identical to TRBD1. The sequenced sample was PBMCs or T cells enriched from blood (not recorded which). The TCR originated in a woman younger than 35 who had recovered from COVID-19. The CDR3 region has the DNA TGCAGCGGCGGACAGGGACCCAGTGAAGCTTTCTTT. This codes for CSGGQGPSEAFF.